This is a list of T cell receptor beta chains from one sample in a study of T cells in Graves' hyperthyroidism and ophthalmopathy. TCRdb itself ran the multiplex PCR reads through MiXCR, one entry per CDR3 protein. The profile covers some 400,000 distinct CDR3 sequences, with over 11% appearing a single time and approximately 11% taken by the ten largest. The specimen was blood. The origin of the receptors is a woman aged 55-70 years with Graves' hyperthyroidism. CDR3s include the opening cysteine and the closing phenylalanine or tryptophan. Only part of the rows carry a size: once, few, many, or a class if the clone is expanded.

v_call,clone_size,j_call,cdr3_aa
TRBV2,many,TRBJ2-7,CASSEETGGGYEQYF
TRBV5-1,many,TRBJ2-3,CASSQRQSTDTQYF
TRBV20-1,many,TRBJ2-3,CSARGRSRIAGDTQYF
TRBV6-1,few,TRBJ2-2,CASSSPGTSGTVGELFF
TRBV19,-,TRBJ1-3,CASSERIGNTIYF
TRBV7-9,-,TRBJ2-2,CASTPVSGGYTGELFF
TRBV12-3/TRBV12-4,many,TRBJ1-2,CASGAGYGYTF
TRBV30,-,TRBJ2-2,CAWSGGRGLFF
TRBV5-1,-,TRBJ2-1,CASSLYQGSSSYNEQFF
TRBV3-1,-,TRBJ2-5,CASSLDTSGRRGWDF
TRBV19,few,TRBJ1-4,CASTRQGAFRVNEKLFF
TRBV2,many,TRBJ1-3,CASSSSSSGNTIYF
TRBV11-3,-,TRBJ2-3,CAISERGTSGRASTDTQYF
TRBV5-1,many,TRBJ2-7,CASSLWTSGNEQYF
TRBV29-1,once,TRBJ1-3,CSVGPGQSSGNTIYF
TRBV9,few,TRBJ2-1,CASSVSSGLAGVEQFF
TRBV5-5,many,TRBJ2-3,CASSRLADPSTDTQYF
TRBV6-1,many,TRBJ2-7,CASSEGGTYEQYF
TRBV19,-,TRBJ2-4,CASSGGVWTKNIQYF
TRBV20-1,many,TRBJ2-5,CSARVSSGSQETQYF
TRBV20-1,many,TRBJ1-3,CSASDRNGNTIYF
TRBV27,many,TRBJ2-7,CASSGQGKGLAGWEQYF
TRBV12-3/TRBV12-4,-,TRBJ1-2,CASSGTGLITGYTF
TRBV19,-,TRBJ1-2,CASSILSGTVRGYTF
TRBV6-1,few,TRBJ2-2,CASSDGEDLYAGELFF
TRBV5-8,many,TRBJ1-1,CASSLAEENTEAFF
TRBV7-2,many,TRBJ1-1,CASIRNRAMNTEAFF
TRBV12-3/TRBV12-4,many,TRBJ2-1,CASSRPLAGVFNEQFF
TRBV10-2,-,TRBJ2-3,CASRWTSTDTQYF
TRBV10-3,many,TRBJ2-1,CAIRETSGAYNEQFF
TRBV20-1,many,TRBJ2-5,CSALTGFKETQYF
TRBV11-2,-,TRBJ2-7,CTSSLEGGSSYEQYF
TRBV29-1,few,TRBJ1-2,CSANREDYGYTF
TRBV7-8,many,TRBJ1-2,CASSLLLGNNYGYTF
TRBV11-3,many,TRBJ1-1,CASSPRTGEVTEAFF
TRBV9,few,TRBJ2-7,CASSVGLAITYEQYF
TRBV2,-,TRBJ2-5,CASNLGETQYF
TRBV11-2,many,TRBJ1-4,CASSYRGLDEKLFF
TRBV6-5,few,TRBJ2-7,CASSYGVQYEQYF
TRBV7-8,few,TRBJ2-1,CASSLARLPVEQFF
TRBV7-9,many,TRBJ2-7,CASSSRARELGEQYF